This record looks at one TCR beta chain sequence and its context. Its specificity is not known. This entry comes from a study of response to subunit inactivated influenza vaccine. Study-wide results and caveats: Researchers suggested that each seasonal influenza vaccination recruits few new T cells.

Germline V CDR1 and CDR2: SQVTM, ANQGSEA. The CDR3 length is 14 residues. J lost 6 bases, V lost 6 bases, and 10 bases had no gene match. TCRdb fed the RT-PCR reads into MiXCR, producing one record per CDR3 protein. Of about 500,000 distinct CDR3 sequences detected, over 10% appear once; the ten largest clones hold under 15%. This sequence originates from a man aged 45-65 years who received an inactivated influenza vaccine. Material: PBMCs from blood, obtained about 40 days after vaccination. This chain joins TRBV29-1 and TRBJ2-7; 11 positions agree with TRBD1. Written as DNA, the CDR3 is TGCAGCGTCCAGGGTGGGGACAGGGGGACCGAGCAGTACTTC. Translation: CSVQGGDRGTEQYF.